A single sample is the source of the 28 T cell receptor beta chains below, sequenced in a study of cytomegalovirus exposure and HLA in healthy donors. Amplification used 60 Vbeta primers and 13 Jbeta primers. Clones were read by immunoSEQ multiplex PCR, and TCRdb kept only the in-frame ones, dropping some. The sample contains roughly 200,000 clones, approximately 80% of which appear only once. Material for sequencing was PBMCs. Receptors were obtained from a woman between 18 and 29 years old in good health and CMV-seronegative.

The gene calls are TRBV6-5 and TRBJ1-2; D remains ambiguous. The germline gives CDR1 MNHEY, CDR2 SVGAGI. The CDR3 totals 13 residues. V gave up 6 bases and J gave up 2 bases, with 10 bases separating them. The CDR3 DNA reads TGTGCCAGCAGCCCAACACAGAACTATGGCTACACCTTC. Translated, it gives CASSPTQNYGYTF.

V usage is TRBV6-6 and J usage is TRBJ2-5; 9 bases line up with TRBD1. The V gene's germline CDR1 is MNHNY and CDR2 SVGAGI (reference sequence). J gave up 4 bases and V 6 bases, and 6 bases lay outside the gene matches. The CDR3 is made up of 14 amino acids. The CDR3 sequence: CASRAGTGLETQYF. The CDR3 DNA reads TGTGCCAGCAGAGCCGGGACAGGGTTAGAGACCCAGTACTTC.

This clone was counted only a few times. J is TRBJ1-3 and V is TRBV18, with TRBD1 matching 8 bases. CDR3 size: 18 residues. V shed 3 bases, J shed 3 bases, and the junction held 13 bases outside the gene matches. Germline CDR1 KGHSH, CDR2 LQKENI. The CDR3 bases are TGTGCCAGCTCACCGACTCCCCTCCAGACAGGGGTTGGAAACACCATATATTTT. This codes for CASSPTPLQTGVGNTIYF. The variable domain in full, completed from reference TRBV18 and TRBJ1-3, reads NAGVMQNPRHLVRRRGQEARLRCSPMKGHSHVYWYRQLPEEGLKFMVYLQKENIIDESGMPKERFSAEFPKEGPSILRIQQVVRGDSAAYFCASSPTPLQTGVGNTIYFGEGSWLTVV.

The CDR3 loop is CASSDEGTGDLHEQFF. Here the CDR3 DNA reads TGCGCCAGCAGTGATGAGGGGACTGGAGACTTACATGAGCAGTTCTTC. This chain connects TRBV10-2 to TRBJ2-1; D is possibly TRBD2 (6 bases). CDR1 is WSHSY, CDR2 SAAADI, per germline. The CDR3 spans 16 residues. Trimming took off 3 bases at V and 8 bases at J, with 20 bases between the two ends.

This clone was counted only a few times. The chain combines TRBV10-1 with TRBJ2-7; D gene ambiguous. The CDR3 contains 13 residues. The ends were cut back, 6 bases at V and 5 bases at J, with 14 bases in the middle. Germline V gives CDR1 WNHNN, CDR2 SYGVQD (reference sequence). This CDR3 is CASSSSVLDEQYF. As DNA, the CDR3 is TGCGCCAGCAGCTCCAGTGTATTGGACGAGCAGTACTTC.

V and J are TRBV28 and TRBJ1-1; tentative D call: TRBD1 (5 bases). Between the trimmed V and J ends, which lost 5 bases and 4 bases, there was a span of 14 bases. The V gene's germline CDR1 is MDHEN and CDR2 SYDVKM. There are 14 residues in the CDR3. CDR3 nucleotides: TGTGCCAGCAGTCTCCAGGGCGGGAGCACTGAAGCTTTCTTT. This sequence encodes CASSLQGGSTEAFF.

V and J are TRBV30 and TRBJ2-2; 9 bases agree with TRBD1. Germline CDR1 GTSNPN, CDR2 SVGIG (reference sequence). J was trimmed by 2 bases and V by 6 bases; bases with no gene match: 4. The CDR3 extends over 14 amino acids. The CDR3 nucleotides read TGTGCCTGTAGACAGGGGGTAAACACCGGGGAGCTGTTTTTT. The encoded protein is CACRQGVNTGELFF. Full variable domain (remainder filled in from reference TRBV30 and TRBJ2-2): SQTIHQWPATLVQPVGSPLSLECTVEGTSNPNLYWYRQAAGRGLQLLFYSVGIGQISSEVPQNLSASRPQDRQFILSSKKLLLSDSGFYLCACRQGVNTGELFFGEGSRLTVL.

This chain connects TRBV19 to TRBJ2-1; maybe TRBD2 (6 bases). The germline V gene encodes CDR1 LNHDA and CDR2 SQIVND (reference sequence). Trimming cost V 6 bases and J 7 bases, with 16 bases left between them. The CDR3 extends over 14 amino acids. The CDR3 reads CASSPTGANNEQFF. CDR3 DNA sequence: TGTGCCAGTAGCCCTACGGGAGCGAATAATGAGCAGTTCTTC. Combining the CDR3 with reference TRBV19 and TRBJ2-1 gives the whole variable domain DGGITQSPKYLFRKEGQNVTLSCEQNLNHDAMYWYRQDPGQGLRLIYYSQIVNDFQKGDIAEGYSVSREKKESFPLTVTSAQKNPTAFYLCASSPTGANNEQFFGPGTRLTVL.

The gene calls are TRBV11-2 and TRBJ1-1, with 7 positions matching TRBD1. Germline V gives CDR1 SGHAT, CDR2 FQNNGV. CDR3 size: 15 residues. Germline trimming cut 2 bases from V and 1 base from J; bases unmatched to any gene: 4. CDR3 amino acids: CASSLRTGENTEAFF. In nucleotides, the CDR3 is TGTGCCAGCAGCTTACGGACAGGTGAGAACACTGAAGCTTTCTTT.

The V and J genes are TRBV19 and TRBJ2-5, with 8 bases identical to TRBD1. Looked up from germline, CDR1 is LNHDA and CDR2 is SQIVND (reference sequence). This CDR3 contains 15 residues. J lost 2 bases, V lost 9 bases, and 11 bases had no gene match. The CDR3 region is CASTNPGQGQETQYF. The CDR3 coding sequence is TGTGCCAGCACAAACCCCGGACAGGGTCAAGAGACCCAGTACTTC.

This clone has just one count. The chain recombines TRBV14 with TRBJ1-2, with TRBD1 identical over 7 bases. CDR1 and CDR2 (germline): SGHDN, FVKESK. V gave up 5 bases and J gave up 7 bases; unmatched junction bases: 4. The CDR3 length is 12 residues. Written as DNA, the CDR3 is TGTGCCAGCAGCAGAGGGGGCGGTGGCTACACCTTC. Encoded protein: CASSRGGGGYTF.

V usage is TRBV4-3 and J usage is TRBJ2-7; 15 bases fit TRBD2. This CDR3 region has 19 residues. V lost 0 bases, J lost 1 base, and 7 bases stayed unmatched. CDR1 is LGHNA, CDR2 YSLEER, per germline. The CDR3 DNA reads TGCGCCAGCAGCCAAGAAAGGACTAGCGGGAGGGTCCGTTCCTACGAGCAGTACTTC. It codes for CASSQERTSGRVRSYEQYF.

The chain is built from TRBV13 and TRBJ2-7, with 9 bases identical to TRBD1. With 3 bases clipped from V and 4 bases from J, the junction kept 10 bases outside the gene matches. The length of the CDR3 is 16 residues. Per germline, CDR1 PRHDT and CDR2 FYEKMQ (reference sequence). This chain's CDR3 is CASSFSTGTGTYEQYF. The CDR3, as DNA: TGTGCCAGCAGCTTCTCGACCGGGACAGGGACATACGAGCAGTACTTC.

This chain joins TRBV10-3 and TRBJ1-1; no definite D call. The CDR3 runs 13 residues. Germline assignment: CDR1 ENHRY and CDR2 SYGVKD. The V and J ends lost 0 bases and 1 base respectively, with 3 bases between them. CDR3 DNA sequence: TGTGCCATCAGTGAGTCAGCGAACACTGAAGCTTTCTTT. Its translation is CAISESANTEAFF.

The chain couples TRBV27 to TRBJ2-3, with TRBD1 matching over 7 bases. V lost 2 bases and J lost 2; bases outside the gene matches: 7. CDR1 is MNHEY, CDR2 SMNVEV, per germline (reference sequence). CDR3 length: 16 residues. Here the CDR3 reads CASSLVGDRNTDTQYF. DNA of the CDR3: TGTGCCAGCAGTTTAGTCGGGGACAGAAACACAGATACGCAGTATTTT.

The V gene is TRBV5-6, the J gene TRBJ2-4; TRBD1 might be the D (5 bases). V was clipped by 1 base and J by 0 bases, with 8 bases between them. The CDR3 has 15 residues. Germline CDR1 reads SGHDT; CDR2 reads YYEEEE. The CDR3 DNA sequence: TGTGCCAGCAGCTTGAGACAGTTAGCCAAAAACATTCAGTACTTC. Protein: CASSLRQLAKNIQYF.

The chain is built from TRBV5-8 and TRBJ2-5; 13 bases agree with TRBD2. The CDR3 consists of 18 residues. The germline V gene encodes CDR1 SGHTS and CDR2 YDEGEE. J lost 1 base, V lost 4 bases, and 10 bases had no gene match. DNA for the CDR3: TGTGCCAGCAGCGCCGGACTAGCGGGAGTCCAAAGCCAAGAGACCCAGTACTTC. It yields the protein CASSAGLAGVQSQETQYF.

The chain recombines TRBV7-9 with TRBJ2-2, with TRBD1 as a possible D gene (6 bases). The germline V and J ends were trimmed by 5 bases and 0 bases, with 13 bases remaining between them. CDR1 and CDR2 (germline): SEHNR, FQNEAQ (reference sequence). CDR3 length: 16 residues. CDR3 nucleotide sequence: TGTGCCAGCAGCGGACAGTACCTGACGAACACCGGGGAGCTGTTTTTT. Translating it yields CASSGQYLTNTGELFF.

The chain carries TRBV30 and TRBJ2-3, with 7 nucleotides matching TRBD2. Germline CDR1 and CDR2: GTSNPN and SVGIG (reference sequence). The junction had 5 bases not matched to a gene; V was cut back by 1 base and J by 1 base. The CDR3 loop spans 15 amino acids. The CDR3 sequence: CAWSGGLAGTDTQYF. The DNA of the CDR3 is TGTGCCTGGAGTGGGGGTCTAGCGGGCACAGATACGCAGTATTTT.

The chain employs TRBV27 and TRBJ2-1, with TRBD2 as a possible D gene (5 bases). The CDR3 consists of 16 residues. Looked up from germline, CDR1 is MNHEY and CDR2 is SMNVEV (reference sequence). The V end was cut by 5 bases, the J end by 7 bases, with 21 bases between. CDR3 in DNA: TGTGCCAGCAGTCGCGGACTCCCCGGACGTGGTAATGAGCAGTTCTTC. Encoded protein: CASSRGLPGRGNEQFF.

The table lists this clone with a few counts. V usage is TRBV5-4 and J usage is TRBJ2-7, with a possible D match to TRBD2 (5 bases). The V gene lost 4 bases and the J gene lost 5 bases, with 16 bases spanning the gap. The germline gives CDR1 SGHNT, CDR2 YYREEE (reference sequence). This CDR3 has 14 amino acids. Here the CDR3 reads CASSRAASRDEQYF. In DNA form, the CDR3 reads TGTGCCAGCAGCCGGGCAGCATCGAGGGACGAGCAGTACTTC.

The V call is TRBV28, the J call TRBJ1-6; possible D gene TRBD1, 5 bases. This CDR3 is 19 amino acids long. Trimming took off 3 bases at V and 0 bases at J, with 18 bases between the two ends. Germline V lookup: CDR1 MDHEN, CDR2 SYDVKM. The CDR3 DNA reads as TGTGCCAGCAGTTTCGTGGGGCGTTCCGGGAGCTCCTATAATTCACCCCTCCACTTT. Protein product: CASSFVGRSGSSYNSPLHF.

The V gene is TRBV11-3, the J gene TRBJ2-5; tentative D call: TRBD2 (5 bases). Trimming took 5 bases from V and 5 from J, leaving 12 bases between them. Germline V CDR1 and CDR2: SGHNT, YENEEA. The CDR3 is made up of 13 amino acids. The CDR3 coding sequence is TGTGCCAGCAGCCCACTAGAATTGGAGACCCAGTACTTC. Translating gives CASSPLELETQYF.

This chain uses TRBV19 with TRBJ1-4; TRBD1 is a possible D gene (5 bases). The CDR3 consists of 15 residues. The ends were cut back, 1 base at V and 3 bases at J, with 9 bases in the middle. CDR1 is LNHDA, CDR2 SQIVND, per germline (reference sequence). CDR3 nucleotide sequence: TGTGCCAGTAGTATAGCAGGGATGGCTAATGAAAAACTGTTTTTT. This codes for CASSIAGMANEKLFF.

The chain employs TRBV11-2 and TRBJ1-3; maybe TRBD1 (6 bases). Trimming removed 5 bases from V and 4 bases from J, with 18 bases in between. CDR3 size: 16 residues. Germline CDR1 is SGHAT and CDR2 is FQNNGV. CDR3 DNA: TGTGCCAGCAGCCCCCCTTGGGGGGGGCCGGGAAACACCATATATTTT. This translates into CASSPPWGGPGNTIYF.

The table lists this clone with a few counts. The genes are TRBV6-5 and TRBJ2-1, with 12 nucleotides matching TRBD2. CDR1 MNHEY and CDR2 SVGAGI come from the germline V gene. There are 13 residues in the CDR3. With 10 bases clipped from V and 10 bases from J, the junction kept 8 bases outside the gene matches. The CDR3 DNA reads TGTGCCACCGCTAGCGGGAGGGTCAGGGAGCAGTTCTTC. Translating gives CATASGRVREQFF.

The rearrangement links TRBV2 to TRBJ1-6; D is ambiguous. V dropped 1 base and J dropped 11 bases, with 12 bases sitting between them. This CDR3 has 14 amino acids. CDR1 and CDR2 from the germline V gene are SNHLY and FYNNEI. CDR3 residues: CASSEVGGSPPLHF. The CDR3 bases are TGTGCCAGCAGTGAAGTGGGAGGTTCCCCACCCCTCCACTTT.

DNA for the CDR3: TGTGCCAGCAGAATCGACAGGGTCGGTTACGAGCAGTACTTC. Translated, it gives CASRIDRVGYEQYF. The V gene is TRBV28, the J gene TRBJ2-7, with 7 positions matching TRBD1. Per the germline V gene, CDR1 is MDHEN and CDR2 is SYDVKM. The V gene end was trimmed by 6 bases and the J gene end by 4 bases; junction bases not matched to a gene: 9. This CDR3 contains 14 residues.